Shown below are 22 T cell receptor beta chains from a single sample sequenced in a study of Ad26.COV2.S vaccination and SARS-CoV-2 variants. This sample's treatment: roughly 18 received Ad26.COV2.S at low or high dose, single or two shots; 5 received placebo; per-sample allocation not given. Samples came from day 63 after the first vaccine or placebo injection. The data were produced by immunoSEQ multiplex PCR, yet TCRdb's version contains in-frame clones alone and is incomplete. The sample yields 410,000 or so clones, 92% seen once. The source material was peripheral blood, sampled in a trial of Ad26.COV2.S vaccine versus placebo. These receptors all come from a person between 18 and 60 years old who received the Ad26.COV2.S COVID-19 vaccine or a placebo.

J is TRBJ1-2 and V is TRBV19; D remains unclear. Germline CDR1 LNHDA, CDR2 SQIVND (reference sequence). Trimming shortened V by 1 base and J by 4 bases, and 7 bases separated the two germline ends. The CDR3 has 13 residues. The CDR3 DNA sequence: TGTGCCAGTAGTATAGGAAGGGCCTATGGCTACACCTTC. This codes for CASSIGRAYGYTF. The entire variable domain, with the rest obtained from reference TRBV19 and TRBJ1-2, is as follows: DGGITQSPKYLFRKEGQNVTLSCEQNLNHDAMYWYRQDPGQGLRLIYYSQIVNDFQKGDIAEGYSVSREKKESFPLTVTSAQKNPTAFYLCASSIGRAYGYTFGSGTRLTVV.

The gene calls are TRBV7-8 and TRBJ1-5; D not resolved. The CDR3 totals 15 residues. CDR1 SGHVS and CDR2 FQNEAQ come from the germline V gene. The V gene lost 5 bases and the J gene lost 0 bases, with 11 bases spanning the gap. The CDR3 loop is CASSPQTGSNQPQHF. CDR3 sequence (DNA): TGTGCCAGCAGCCCCCAAACGGGTAGCAATCAGCCCCAGCATTTT.

This clone was observed a handful of times. The chain carries TRBV27 and TRBJ1-6; D unresolved. The germline V and J ends were trimmed by 6 bases and 7 bases, with 10 bases remaining between them. Looked up from germline, CDR1 is MNHEY and CDR2 is SMNVEV (reference sequence). This CDR3 comprises 13 residues. The DNA of the CDR3 is TGTGCCAGCAGAAATAGCCCCAATTCACCCCTCCACTTT. Translation gives CASRNSPNSPLHF.

The chain recombines TRBV7-2 with TRBJ1-2, with 8 bases identical to TRBD1. J lost 4 bases, V lost 4 bases, and 11 bases had no gene match. The CDR3 runs to 16 residues. Germline values: CDR1 SGHTA, CDR2 FQGNSA. The CDR3: CASSYRGDRLPYGYTF. The CDR3 bases are TGTGCCAGCAGCTATCGGGGGGACAGGTTACCCTATGGCTACACCTTC.

V gene TRBV7-9 combines with J gene TRBJ1-1; D call uncertain. With 6 bases removed from V and 4 bases from J, the gap between germline ends came to 12 bases. CDR3 length equals 13 residues. Germline-derived CDR1 and CDR2 are SEHNR and FQNEAQ (reference sequence). CDR3 sequence: CASRTKSGTEAFF. Written as DNA, the CDR3 is TGTGCCAGCAGGACAAAATCCGGCACTGAAGCTTTCTTT.

The V gene is TRBV5-5, the J gene TRBJ2-2, with 7 positions matching TRBD2. CDR1 is SGHKS and CDR2 is YYEKEE in the germline V gene (reference sequence). The CDR3 spans 14 residues. V gave up 1 base and J gave up 6 bases; unmatched junction bases: 3. The CDR3 coding sequence is TGTGCCAGCAGCTTGCAACTAGCGTCCGGGGAGCTGTTTTTT. Its protein product is CASSLQLASGELFF.

This chain connects TRBV18 to TRBJ2-1; 7 bases align to TRBD1. The CDR3 consists of 18 residues. V trimming: 4 bases; J trimming: 0 bases; junction bases outside the gene matches: 12. Germline-derived CDR1 and CDR2 are KGHSH and LQKENI. The DNA of the CDR3 is TGTGCCAGCTCACTGAATCTACAGGGGTTTGGCTCCTACAATGAGCAGTTCTTC. This codes for CASSLNLQGFGSYNEQFF.

The chain recombines TRBV7-2 with TRBJ2-1; D is perhaps TRBD2 (6 bases). CDR1 is SGHTA and CDR2 is FQGNSA in the germline V gene. V was clipped by 1 base and J by 2 bases, with 15 bases between them. The CDR3 runs to 17 residues. Here the CDR3 reads CASSLVADMLPYNEQFF. CDR3 in DNA: TGTGCCAGCAGCTTAGTAGCGGACATGCTTCCCTACAATGAGCAGTTCTTC.

Concerning this clone: Other DNA sequences in this sample translate to the same CDR3. The V call is TRBV15, the J call TRBJ1-6, with no clear D. The CDR3 is 13 amino acids. Germline CDR1 LNHNV, CDR2 YYDKDF (reference sequence). V lost 0 bases to trimming and J lost 7 bases, with 4 bases between them. The CDR3 nucleotides are TGTGCCACCAGCAGAGATGGAAATTCACCCCTCCACTTT. It yields the protein CATSRDGNSPLHF.

V gene TRBV5-4 combines with J gene TRBJ2-1; 7 nucleotides align to TRBD2. The CDR3 covers 15 residues. Per the germline V gene, CDR1 is SGHNT and CDR2 is YYREEE (reference sequence). Losses at the gene ends were 2 bases for V and 7 bases for J; bases not matched to a gene: 9. The CDR3 DNA reads as TGTGCCAGCAGCTTCGGGGGGTCCCTCGGGAATGAGCAGTTCTTC. Amino acids: CASSFGGSLGNEQFF.

The table lists this clone with a count of one. This chain joins TRBV6-5 and TRBJ2-1; TRBD1 matches at 7 bases. This CDR3 is built from 15 residues. Germline lookup yields CDR1 MNHEY and CDR2 SVGAGI. V gave up 7 bases and J gave up 6 bases; unmatched junction bases: 12. The CDR3 DNA is TGTGCCAGCATGCCAGACAGGGTCTCAGGCAATGAGCAGTTCTTC. It specifies CASMPDRVSGNEQFF.

This clone is a singleton in its sample. The V and J genes are TRBV7-9 and TRBJ1-2, with a tentative D call TRBD1 (6 bases). CDR1 is SEHNR, CDR2 FQNEAQ, per germline (reference sequence). The CDR3 covers 13 residues. V lost 1 base and J 6 bases, leaving 9 bases between the germline ends. CDR3 loop: CASSLVGGHGYTF. CDR3 in DNA: TGTGCCAGCAGCTTAGTTGGGGGCCATGGCTACACCTTC. The full variable domain, its missing parts supplied by reference TRBV7-9 and TRBJ1-2, is DTGVSQNPRHKITKRGQNVTFRCDPISEHNRLYWYRQTLGQGPEFLTYFQNEAQLEKSRLLSDRFSAERPKGSFSTLEIQRTEQGDSAMYLCASSLVGGHGYTFGSGTRLTVV.

The chain employs TRBV15 and TRBJ1-2; D is ambiguous. V lost 8 bases and J 7 bases, leaving 23 bases between the germline ends. Germline V gene sequence: CDR1 LNHNV, CDR2 YYDKDF (reference sequence). The CDR3 is 15 residues long. CDR3 DNA sequence: TGTGCCACCGTAGATAGGAGGACTAGTCCGTTTGGCTACACCTTC. Its translation: CATVDRRTSPFGYTF.

The chain uses TRBV19 and TRBJ2-7; 10 nucleotides align to TRBD1. There are 15 residues in the CDR3. The germline V gene has CDR1 LNHDA and CDR2 SQIVND (reference sequence). V was clipped by 6 bases and J by 5 bases; unmatched bases: 10. The CDR3 reads CASSPGTGVFNEQYF. As DNA, the CDR3 is TGTGCCAGTAGCCCCGGGACAGGGGTGTTCAACGAGCAGTACTTC.

CDR3 protein: CASTPIGGASVYEQYF. The CDR3, as DNA: TGCGCCAGCACTCCAATCGGCGGGGCCTCAGTATACGAGCAGTACTTC. The chain links TRBV4-1 to TRBJ2-7; a possible D gene is TRBD2 (6 bases). This CDR3 contains 16 residues. Trimming took 7 bases from V and 4 from J, leaving 23 bases between them. CDR1 and CDR2 from the germline V gene are MGHRA and YSYEKL.

This clone turned up a few times. The CDR3 protein is CASSISGTSWEQYF. CDR3 coding DNA: TGTGCCAGTAGTATTTCAGGGACTAGTTGGGAGCAGTACTTC. This rearrangement joins TRBV19 to TRBJ2-7; 8 positions match TRBD2. J lost 7 bases, V lost 3 bases, and 8 bases had no gene match. Germline CDR1 is LNHDA and CDR2 is SQIVND (reference sequence). The CDR3 sequence is 14 residues long.

This chain connects TRBV7-2 to TRBJ2-3; 12 bases agree with TRBD2. Unmatched junction bases numbered 11, after V lost 2 bases and J lost 8 bases. The CDR3 loop spans 17 amino acids. From germline, CDR1 is SGHTA and CDR2 FQGNSA. This CDR3 is CASSLSPGLAGFSTQYF. Written as DNA, the CDR3 is TGTGCCAGCAGCTTATCCCCCGGACTAGCGGGGTTCAGTACGCAGTATTTT. The full variable domain, rest sourced from reference TRBV7-2 and TRBJ2-3, is GAGVSQSPSNKVTEKGKDVELRCDPISGHTALYWYRQSLGQGLEFLIYFQGNSAPDKSGLPSDRFSAERTGGSVSTLTIQRTQQEDSAVYLCASSLSPGLAGFSTQYFGPGTRLTVL.

The J gene is TRBJ1-4, the V gene TRBV3-1 (or the pseudogene TRBV3-2); 9 bases line up with TRBD1. Germline CDR1 reads LGHDT; CDR2 reads YNNKEL (reference sequence). J gave up 7 bases and V 8 bases, and 5 bases lay outside the gene matches. The CDR3 spans 13 residues. CDR3 protein: CASGTGLGEKLFF. Here the CDR3 DNA reads TGTGCCAGCGGGACAGGGTTGGGTGAAAAACTGTTTTTT.

V usage is TRBV25-1 and J usage is TRBJ2-7, with 7 bases that match TRBD1. CDR1 is MGHDK, CDR2 SYGVNS, per germline. V lost 1 base and J lost 2; bases outside the gene matches: 5. The CDR3 covers 15 residues. DNA for the CDR3: TGTGCCAGCAGTGAATGGGGCCAGGGGGCCTACGAGCAGTACTTC. Its translation: CASSEWGQGAYEQYF.

The chain recombines TRBV9 with TRBJ2-7; TRBD2 agrees at 11 bases. Unmatched junction bases numbered 7, after V lost 5 bases and J lost 3 bases. Germline V lookup: CDR1 SGDLS, CDR2 YYNGEE. The CDR3 runs 15 residues. This CDR3 reads CASSEGTSGYYEQYF. The CDR3 DNA is TGTGCCAGCAGTGAAGGGACTAGCGGCTACTACGAGCAGTACTTC.

The chain carries TRBV4-1 and TRBJ2-1, with D possibly being TRBD1 (6 bases). The CDR3 is 14 amino acids. Germline V CDR1 and CDR2: MGHRA, YSYEKL. V lost 2 bases and J lost 4, with 9 bases in between. CDR3 sequence: CASSQRTDYNEQFF. CDR3 sequence (DNA): TGCGCCAGCAGCCAACGGACAGATTACAATGAGCAGTTCTTC.

V and J are TRBV7-2 and TRBJ1-4; 8 bases map to TRBD1. Unmatched junction bases numbered 16, after V lost 0 bases and J lost 7 bases. Germline lookup yields CDR1 SGHTA and CDR2 FQGNSA. This CDR3 has 19 residues. The chain's CDR3 is CASSLALGVRGRGFEKLFF. CDR3 in DNA: TGTGCCAGCAGCTTAGCGCTGGGTGTCAGGGGGCGTGGGTTTGAAAAACTGTTTTTT. Full variable domain (rest looked up from reference TRBV7-2 and TRBJ1-4): GAGVSQSPSNKVTEKGKDVELRCDPISGHTALYWYRQSLGQGLEFLIYFQGNSAPDKSGLPSDRFSAERTGGSVSTLTIQRTQQEDSAVYLCASSLALGVRGRGFEKLFFGSGTQLSVL.